The 5 T cell receptor beta chains below come from one sample, sequenced in a study of T cells in Graves' hyperthyroidism and ophthalmopathy (dated by TCRdb to about 2019). The method was multiplex PCR. The sequencer listed for this sample is Illumina HiSeq 2000. TCR beta CDR3 regions were amplified from RNA transcripts. The first round of RT-PCR for the TCR CDR3 was performed with the HTBI primer set and the Qiagen OneStep RT-PCR kit. Clones were called with MiXCR by TCRdb after fastp trimmed the public reads at Q25, and only in-frame beta chains were retained. Identical CDR3 protein sequences are pooled into one entry, listed with their most common genes and DNA. The table for this sample lists more than 55,000 distinct CDR3 sequences; around 50% of them were counted only once. The ten largest account for more than 3% of the sample. Sequenced: blood. These receptors were taken from a woman in her sixties with Graves' ophthalmopathy.

This clonotype showed up many times. The chain links TRBV20-1 to TRBJ1-5, with D possibly matching TRBD1 (6 bases). Between the trimmed V and J ends, which lost 5 bases and 7 bases, there was a span of 24 bases. Germline V gene sequence: CDR1 DFQATT, CDR2 SNEGSKA (reference sequence). The CDR3 length is 16 residues. The CDR3 coding sequence is TGCAGTGCTCTGAGATCAACAGGGTGGGGGGGGCAGCCCCAGCATTTT. This encodes CSALRSTGWGGQPQHF.

The table lists this clonotype with many counts. V is TRBV6-5 and J is TRBJ1-1; unclear D gene. The CDR3 has 13 amino acids. CDR1 is MNHEY and CDR2 is SVGAGI in the germline V gene. The V gene lost 2 bases and the J gene lost 1 base, with 5 bases spanning the gap. The CDR3 bases are TGTGCCAGCAGTTACGGACGGAACACTGAAGCTTTCTTT. It codes for CASSYGRNTEAFF.

The chain employs TRBV9 and TRBJ2-7; D is tentatively TRBD1 or TRBD2 (6 bases each). Germline V gene data show CDR1 as SGDLS and CDR2 as YYNGEE. The CDR3 has 14 residues. Trimming removed 0 bases from V and 3 bases from J, with 10 bases in between. Written as DNA, the CDR3 is TGTGCCAGCAGCGTAGGAGGGGGGCTCTACGAGCAGTACTTC. Its translation: CASSVGGGLYEQYF.

A remark on this clonotype: The conserved phenylalanine or tryptophan is not found at the CDR3 terminus, so this likely reflects a read error. Because the CDR3's place on the DNA is in doubt, the DNA is left out and the CDR3 is given as listed by TCRdb. The genes are TRBV5-1 and TRBJ1-2. CDR1 and CDR2 (germline): SGHRS, YFSETQ. The CDR3 adds up to 8 amino acids, both ends counted. This CDR3 reads CASSLAGR.

Many counts were recorded for this clonotype. This chain connects TRBV7-9 to TRBJ1-1, with a tentative D call TRBD1 (5 bases). Deletions cut 1 base from V and 4 bases from J, with 7 bases between. Germline V CDR1 and CDR2: SEHNR, FQNEAQ (reference sequence). The CDR3 length is 13 residues. CDR3 protein: CASSLGRATEAFF. The CDR3, as DNA: TGTGCCAGCAGCTTAGGCAGGGCCACTGAAGCTTTCTTT.